One and the same sample provided the 30 T cell receptor beta chains below, sequenced in a study of CD8 T cells in ankylosing spondylitis. TCRdb independently ran MiXCR on the 5' RACE reads; one entry per CDR3 protein. The profile shows 300,000 to 350,000 distinct CDR3 sequences, around 20% of them singletons. Sequencing was performed on blood, either unsorted or a sorted T cell fraction (not recorded which). The receptors stem from a female donor with ankylosing spondylitis or in good health (not recorded which).

The chain uses TRBV9 and TRBJ2-7; TRBD2 aligns across 9 bases. The CDR3 runs 15 residues. V lost 3 bases and J lost 6; bases outside the gene matches: 10. The germline gives CDR1 SGDLS, CDR2 YYNGEE. This CDR3 is CASSATSGRYAEQYF. The CDR3 DNA reads as TGTGCCAGCAGCGCCACCAGCGGGAGGTATGCCGAGCAGTACTTC.

The chain joins TRBV12-3 or TRBV12-4 to TRBJ2-7, with D possibly being TRBD2 (5 bases). This CDR3 is built from 13 residues. V lost 4 bases and J 3 bases, leaving 10 bases between the germline ends. CDR3 nucleotides: TGTGCCAGCAGTTCCGGTGCGGGCTACGAGCAGTACTTC. This codes for CASSSGAGYEQYF.

This clonotype was detected only a few times. The V gene is TRBV5-1, the J gene TRBJ2-4, with 10 positions matching TRBD1. CDR3 size: 13 residues. Germline CDR1 reads SGHRS; CDR2 reads YFSETQ. Trimming took 7 bases from V and 6 from J; bases not matched to a gene: 4. The CDR3 spells CASGDRGLNIQYF. For the CDR3, the DNA is TGCGCCAGCGGTGACAGGGGGCTAAACATTCAGTACTTC. Full variable domain (rest looked up from reference TRBV5-1 and TRBJ2-4): KAGVTQTPRYLIKTRGQQVTLSCSPISGHRSVSWYQQTPGQGLQFLFEYFSETQRNKGNFPGRFSGRQFSNSRSEMNVSTLELGDSALYLCASGDRGLNIQYFGAGTRLSVL.

V is TRBV20-1 and J is TRBJ1-5; no firm D call. With 0 bases removed from V and 1 base from J, the gap between germline ends came to 7 bases. In germline, CDR1 is DFQATT, CDR2 SNEGSKA (reference sequence). The CDR3 length is 14 residues. DNA for the CDR3: TGCAGTGCTAGAGAGGCCGGGAGCAATCAGCCCCAGCATTTT. This encodes CSAREAGSNQPQHF.

There are many counts of this clonotype. The V call is TRBV6-1, the J call TRBJ1-5, with TRBD1 as a possible D gene (5 bases). V lost 6 bases and J lost 3, with 9 bases in between. Germline assignment: CDR1 MNHNS and CDR2 SASEGT. The CDR3 runs to 13 residues. CDR3 in amino acids: CASSRDFNQPQHF. In nucleotides, the CDR3 is TGTGCCAGCAGCCGGGACTTCAATCAGCCCCAGCATTTT.

The chain recombines TRBV20-1 with TRBJ2-5; D is unresolved. Germline CDR1 reads DFQATT; CDR2 reads SNEGSKA (reference sequence). This CDR3 contains 11 residues. The germline V and J ends were trimmed by 4 bases and 2 bases, with 5 bases remaining between them. The CDR3 here is CSAKYQETQYF. CDR3 nucleotide sequence: TGCAGTGCTAAATATCAAGAGACCCAGTACTTC.

This clonotype was counted ten times or more. The V and J genes are TRBV29-1 and TRBJ1-1, with D unclear. The CDR3 totals 13 residues. From germline, CDR1 is SQVTM and CDR2 ANQGSEA. Trimming left V 0 bases short and J 1 base short, with 6 bases between. Here the CDR3 reads CSVEEVPNTEAFF. The CDR3, as DNA: TGCAGCGTTGAAGAGGTCCCGAACACTGAAGCTTTCTTT.

The chain carries TRBV11-1 and TRBJ2-7, with 9 bases matching TRBD2. The germline V gene encodes CDR1 SGHAT and CDR2 FQDESV (reference sequence). J was trimmed by 5 bases and V by 4 bases; bases with no gene match: 21. This CDR3 region has 19 residues. The CDR3 DNA reads as TGTGCCAGCAGCTCCGGACGTGCGGTGGCGGGAGGGCAGAGGAACGAGCAGTACTTC. It translates to CASSSGRAVAGGQRNEQYF.

The V call is TRBV20-1, the J call TRBJ2-1; TRBD2 is a possible D gene (7 bases). The CDR3 has 11 residues. In germline, CDR1 is DFQATT, CDR2 SNEGSKA (reference sequence). The CDR3 region is CWRGEGNEQFF. Written as DNA, the CDR3 is TGCTGGAGGGGGGAGGGCAATGAGCAGTTCTTC.

This clonotype came up a few times. V gene TRBV5-1 combines with J gene TRBJ1-5; D perhaps matches TRBD1 (6 bases). The V end was cut by 3 bases, the J end by 6 bases, with 13 bases between. The CDR3 loop spans 14 amino acids. Germline loops: CDR1 SGHRS, CDR2 YFSETQ. CDR3 bases: TGCGCCAGCAGCTGGGGGGCAGGATCTCAGCCCCAGCATTTT. Translated, it gives CASSWGAGSQPQHF.

This clonotype was detected many times. The rearrangement links TRBV18 to TRBJ2-7, with TRBD1 matching over 8 bases. The CDR3 runs 14 residues. Looked up from germline, CDR1 is KGHSH and CDR2 is LQKENI. J lost 0 bases, V lost 3 bases, and 1 base had no gene match. The CDR3 DNA sequence: TGTGCCAGCTCACCGGGACAGGTCTCCTACGAGCAGTACTTC. It yields the protein CASSPGQVSYEQYF.

Ten or more counts support this clonotype. V usage is TRBV20-1 and J usage is TRBJ1-5; TRBD1 might be the D (6 bases). The CDR3 totals 15 residues. Per germline, CDR1 DFQATT and CDR2 SNEGSKA (reference sequence). V shed 3 bases and J shed 6 bases, with 18 bases lying between them. CDR3 sequence (DNA): TGCAGTGCTAGCCGGACACAGGGCCGCGGTCAGCCCCAGCATTTT. Residues: CSASRTQGRGQPQHF.

V gene TRBV29-1 combines with J gene TRBJ2-3; D is unresolved. The CDR3 spans 11 residues. CDR1 is SQVTM, CDR2 ANQGSEA, per germline. V lost 4 bases and J lost 4, with 6 bases in between. The DNA of the CDR3 is TGCAGCGTTGTTTGGGCAGATACGCAGTATTTT. It codes for CSVVWADTQYF.

This clonotype was counted many times. This chain uses TRBV7-2 with TRBJ2-3, with 8 bases identical to TRBD2. Germline values: CDR1 SGHTA, CDR2 FQGNSA. J gave up 2 bases and V 3 bases, and 7 bases lay outside the gene matches. This CDR3 is 16 amino acids long. CDR3 loop: CASSFSAGGYTDTQYF. The CDR3 DNA follows: TGTGCCAGCAGCTTTTCGGCGGGGGGTTACACAGATACGCAGTATTTT.

The chain recombines TRBV20-1 with TRBJ1-1; TRBD1 matches 8 bases. The CDR3 spans 13 residues. CDR1 is DFQATT, CDR2 SNEGSKA, per germline (reference sequence). V trimming: 4 bases; J trimming: 1 base; junction bases outside the gene matches: 2. CDR3 in DNA: TGCAGTGCTACCCAGGGGGCGAACACTGAAGCTTTCTTT. Its protein product is CSATQGANTEAFF.

The CDR3, as DNA: TGTGCCAGCAGACCTATGGGCAGCAGCACAGATACGCAGTATTTT. This gives the protein CASRPMGSSTDTQYF. The V call is TRBV28, the J call TRBJ2-3, with D hard to call. CDR3 length: 15 amino acids. Germline assignment: CDR1 MDHEN and CDR2 SYDVKM. The ends were cut back, 6 bases at V and 0 bases at J, with 13 bases in the middle.

In this sample, this clonotype turned up many times. The J gene is TRBJ1-1, the V gene TRBV6-5; 9 bases match TRBD1. The ends lost 6 bases at V and 10 bases at J; junction bases unmatched: 6. Germline CDR1 reads MNHEY; CDR2 reads SVGAGI. The CDR3 has 12 amino acids. The CDR3, as DNA: TGTGCCAGCAGGCCGGACAGGGGAAGAGCTTTCTTT. It encodes CASRPDRGRAFF.

This clonotype was recorded a few times. The gene calls are TRBV25-1 and TRBJ2-7; D uncertain. The CDR3 covers 13 residues. V lost 5 bases and J lost 3, with 11 bases in between. The germline CDR1 and CDR2 sequences are MGHDK and SYGVNS. CDR3: CASSPLVSYEQYF. The CDR3 DNA reads TGTGCCAGCAGTCCCCTCGTTAGCTACGAGCAGTACTTC.

This clonotype was detected only a few times. The chain has TRBV18 and TRBJ2-7; D not certain. Deletions cut 0 bases from V and 3 bases from J, with 12 bases between. Germline V gene sequence: CDR1 KGHSH, CDR2 LQKENI. The CDR3 is 15 amino acids. Here the CDR3 reads CASSPPTRMNYEQYF. CDR3 coding DNA: TGTGCCAGCTCACCACCTACAAGGATGAACTACGAGCAGTACTTC.

This clonotype was observed a few times. This CDR3 is CASSQDQEGAYYNEQFF. The CDR3 nucleotides are TGTGCCAGCAGCCAAGATCAGGAGGGGGCCTACTACAATGAGCAGTTCTTC. The chain combines TRBV4-2 with TRBJ2-1; D may be TRBD1 (7 bases). The CDR3 runs 17 residues. Per germline, CDR1 LGHNA and CDR2 YNFKEQ. The germline V and J ends were trimmed by 0 bases and 3 bases, with 15 bases remaining between them.

This rearrangement joins TRBV6-2 or TRBV6-3 to TRBJ2-7; no reliable D call. The CDR3 is made up of 11 amino acids. Germline V gene lookup returns CDR1 MNHEY and CDR2 SVGEGT. Trimming took off 4 bases at V and 3 bases at J, with 4 bases between the two ends. CDR3 region: CASSWYYEQYF. CDR3 coding DNA: TGTGCCAGCAGTTGGTACTACGAGCAGTACTTC.

V is TRBV6-5 and J is TRBJ1-2; D remains unclear. V was pared by 2 bases and J by 4 bases, with 8 bases between. Germline values: CDR1 MNHEY, CDR2 SVGAGI. This CDR3 spans 13 amino acids. The CDR3: CASSYNQIYGYTF. CDR3 nucleotides: TGTGCCAGCAGTTACAACCAGATCTATGGCTACACCTTC.

This clonotype was detected a few times. The chain carries TRBV4-3 and TRBJ1-4, with D possibly matching TRBD1 (6 bases). V dropped 1 base and J dropped 8 bases, with 17 bases sitting between them. The CDR3 has 16 residues. CDR1 and CDR2 (germline): LGHNA, YSLEER. CDR3 loop: CASSQATGMGKEKLFF. The DNA for the CDR3 is TGCGCCAGCAGCCAAGCCACAGGGATGGGAAAGGAAAAACTGTTTTTT.

The chain joins TRBV7-2 to TRBJ2-6; 9 positions match TRBD1. V was clipped by 1 base and J by 4 bases; unmatched bases: 5. Germline V lookup: CDR1 SGHTA, CDR2 FQGNSA. The CDR3 extends over 17 amino acids. CDR3 amino acids: CASSLGTGATGANVLTF. Written as DNA, the CDR3 is TGTGCCAGCAGCTTAGGGACAGGGGCCACCGGGGCCAACGTCCTGACTTTC.

This clonotype was recorded a few times. This chain connects TRBV4-3 to TRBJ1-2; unclear D gene. This CDR3 is 15 amino acids long. Trimming took off 0 bases at V and 6 bases at J, with 14 bases between the two ends. CDR1 LGHNA and CDR2 YSLEER come from the germline V gene. CDR3 nucleotide sequence: TGCGCCAGCAGCCAAGATCCGCGGTTACTGGATGGCTACACCTTC. Translated, it gives CASSQDPRLLDGYTF.

This clonotype was detected ten times or more. V is TRBV20-1 and J is TRBJ2-7, with a tentative D call TRBD1 (6 bases). Germline CDR1 DFQATT, CDR2 SNEGSKA (reference sequence). Trimming cost V 3 bases and J 7 bases, with 10 bases left between them. CDR3 length: 11 amino acids. CDR3: CSARTGLEQYF. In DNA, the CDR3 is TGCAGTGCTAGGACAGGTTTAGAGCAGTACTTC.

The chain couples TRBV7-2 to TRBJ2-7; weak D call: TRBD1 (7 bases). From germline, CDR1 is SGHTA and CDR2 FQGNSA. This CDR3 is built from 14 residues. The ends were cut back, 5 bases at V and 2 bases at J, with 13 bases in the middle. CDR3 sequence (DNA): TGTGCCAGCAGCCACAGGGGAGGACCCTACGAGCAGTACTTC. It codes for CASSHRGGPYEQYF.

This clonotype was detected ten times or more. The V and J genes are TRBV7-6 and TRBJ2-1; D possibly corresponds to TRBD2 (6 bases). Germline values: CDR1 SGHVS, CDR2 FNYEAQ. Trimming took off 2 bases at V and 4 bases at J, with 18 bases between the two ends. This CDR3 has 17 amino acids. CDR3 amino acids: CASSLNSGTLPYNEQFF. The CDR3 DNA reads TGTGCCAGCAGCTTAAATTCCGGGACTTTGCCATACAATGAGCAGTTCTTC.

The V and J genes are TRBV25-1 and TRBJ2-5; D tentatively fits TRBD1 or TRBD2 (5 bases each). The CDR3 runs 16 residues. Looked up from germline, CDR1 is MGHDK and CDR2 is SYGVNS. Trimming took off 5 bases at V and 5 bases at J, with 21 bases between the two ends. DNA of the CDR3: TGTGCCAGCAGTACGGGACCCACTAACCTTAAGGAGACCCAGTACTTC. Translation: CASSTGPTNLKETQYF. Full variable domain (rest looked up from reference TRBV25-1 and TRBJ2-5): EADIYQTPRYLVIGTGKKITLECSQTMGHDKMYWYQQDPGMELHLIHYSYGVNSTEKGDLSSESTVSRIRTEHFPLTLESARPSHTSQYLCASSTGPTNLKETQYFGPGTRLLVL.

This clonotype was seen ten or more times. The CDR3 DNA reads TGTGCCAGCAGTCCCGGTCCGAATGAGCAGTTCTTC. Its protein is CASSPGPNEQFF. This rearrangement joins TRBV18 to TRBJ2-1; no definite D call. Trimming took 8 bases from V and 7 from J, leaving 12 bases between them. This CDR3 has 12 amino acids. CDR1 is KGHSH and CDR2 is LQKENI in the germline V gene.